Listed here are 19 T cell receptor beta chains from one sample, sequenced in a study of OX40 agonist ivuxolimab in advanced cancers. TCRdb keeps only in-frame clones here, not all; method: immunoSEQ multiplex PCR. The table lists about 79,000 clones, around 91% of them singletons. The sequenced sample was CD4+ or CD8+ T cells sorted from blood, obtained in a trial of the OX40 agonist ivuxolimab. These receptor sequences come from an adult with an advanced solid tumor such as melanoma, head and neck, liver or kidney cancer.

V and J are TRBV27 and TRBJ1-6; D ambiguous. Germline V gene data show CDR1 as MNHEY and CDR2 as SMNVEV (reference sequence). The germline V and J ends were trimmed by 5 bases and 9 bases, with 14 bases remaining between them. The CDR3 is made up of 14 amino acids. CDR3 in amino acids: CASSARPEASPLHF. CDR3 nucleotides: TGTGCCAGCAGTGCCCGTCCGGAGGCTTCACCCCTCCACTTT.

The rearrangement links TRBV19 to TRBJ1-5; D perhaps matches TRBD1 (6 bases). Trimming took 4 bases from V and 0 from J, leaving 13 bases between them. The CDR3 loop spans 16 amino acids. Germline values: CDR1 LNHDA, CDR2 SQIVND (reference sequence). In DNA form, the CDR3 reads TGTGCCAGTAGTACCCGAGGGGGTTATAGCAATCAGCCCCAGCATTTT. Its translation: CASSTRGGYSNQPQHF. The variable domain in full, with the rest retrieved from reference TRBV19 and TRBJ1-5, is DGGITQSPKYLFRKEGQNVTLSCEQNLNHDAMYWYRQDPGQGLRLIYYSQIVNDFQKGDIAEGYSVSREKKESFPLTVTSAQKNPTAFYLCASSTRGGYSNQPQHFGDGTRLSIL.

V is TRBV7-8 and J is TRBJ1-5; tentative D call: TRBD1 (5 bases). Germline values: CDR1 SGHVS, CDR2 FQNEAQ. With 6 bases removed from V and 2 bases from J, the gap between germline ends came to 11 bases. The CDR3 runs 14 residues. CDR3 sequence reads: CASREGGGNQPQHF. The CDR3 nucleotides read TGTGCCAGCAGGGAGGGAGGGGGCAATCAGCCCCAGCATTTT.

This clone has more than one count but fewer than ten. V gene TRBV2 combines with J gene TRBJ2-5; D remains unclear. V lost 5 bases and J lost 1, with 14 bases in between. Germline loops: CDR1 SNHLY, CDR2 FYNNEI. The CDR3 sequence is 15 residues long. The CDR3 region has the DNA TGTGCCAGCAGTCCCTTTATGGGTAGCCAAGAGACCCAGTACTTC. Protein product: CASSPFMGSQETQYF.

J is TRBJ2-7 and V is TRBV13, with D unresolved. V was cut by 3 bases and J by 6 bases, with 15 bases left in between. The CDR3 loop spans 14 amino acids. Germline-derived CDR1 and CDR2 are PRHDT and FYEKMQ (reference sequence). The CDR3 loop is CASSFRRPTGEQYV. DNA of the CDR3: TGTGCCAGCAGCTTTCGCCGGCCGACTGGCGAGCAGTACGTC.

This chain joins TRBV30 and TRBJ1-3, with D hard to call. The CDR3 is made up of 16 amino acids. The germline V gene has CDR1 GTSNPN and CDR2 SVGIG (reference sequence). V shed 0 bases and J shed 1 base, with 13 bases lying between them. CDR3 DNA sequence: TGTGCCTGGAGTGTACTCCGCGGCGGTTCTGGAAACACCATATATTTT. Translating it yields CAWSVLRGGSGNTIYF.

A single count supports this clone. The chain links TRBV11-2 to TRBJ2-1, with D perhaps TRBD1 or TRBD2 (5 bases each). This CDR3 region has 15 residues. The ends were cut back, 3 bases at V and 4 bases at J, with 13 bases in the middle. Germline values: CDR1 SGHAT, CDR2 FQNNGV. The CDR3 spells CASSFEGLVYNEQFF. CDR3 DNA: TGTGCCAGCAGCTTTGAGGGGTTGGTGTACAATGAGCAGTTCTTC.

The CDR3 sequence is CASRPSVGEAGELFF. The CDR3 region has the DNA TGTGCCAGCAGACCTTCAGTGGGGGAGGCCGGGGAGCTGTTTTTT. The gene calls are TRBV6-5 and TRBJ2-2; weak D call: TRBD2 (6 bases). Germline CDR1 and CDR2: MNHEY and SVGAGI. The CDR3 is 15 residues long. Trimming took 6 bases from V and 6 from J, leaving 17 bases between them.

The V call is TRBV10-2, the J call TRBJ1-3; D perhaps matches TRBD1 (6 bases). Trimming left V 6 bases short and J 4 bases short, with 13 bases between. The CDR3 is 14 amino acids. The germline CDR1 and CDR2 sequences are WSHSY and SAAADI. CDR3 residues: CASRAGESGNTIYF. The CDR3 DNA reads TGCGCCAGCAGGGCAGGGGAATCGGGAAACACCATATATTTT.

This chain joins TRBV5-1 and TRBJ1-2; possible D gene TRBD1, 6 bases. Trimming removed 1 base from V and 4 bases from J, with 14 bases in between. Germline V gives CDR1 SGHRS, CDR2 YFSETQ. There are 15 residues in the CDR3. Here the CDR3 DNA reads TGCGCCAGCAGCTTGTTTGCAGGGGACGCCTATGGCTACACCTTC. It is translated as CASSLFAGDAYGYTF.

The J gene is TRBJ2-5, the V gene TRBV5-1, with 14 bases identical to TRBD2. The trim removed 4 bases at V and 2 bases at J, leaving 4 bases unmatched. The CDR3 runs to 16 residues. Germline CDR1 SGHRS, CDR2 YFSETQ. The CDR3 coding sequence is TGCGCCAGCAGCCCTGGACTAGCGGGGGGACAAGAGACCCAGTACTTC. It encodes CASSPGLAGGQETQYF.

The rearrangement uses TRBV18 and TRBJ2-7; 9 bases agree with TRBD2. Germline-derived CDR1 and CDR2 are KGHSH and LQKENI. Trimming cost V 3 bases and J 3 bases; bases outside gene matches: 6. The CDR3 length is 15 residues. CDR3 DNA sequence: TGTGCCAGCTCACCGCCGGGACTAGCCCTCTACGAGCAGTACTTC. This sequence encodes CASSPPGLALYEQYF.

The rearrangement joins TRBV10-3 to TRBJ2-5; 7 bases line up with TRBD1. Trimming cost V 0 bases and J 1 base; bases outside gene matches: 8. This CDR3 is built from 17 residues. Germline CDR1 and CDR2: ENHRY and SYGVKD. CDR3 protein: CAISESIEGAAQETQYF. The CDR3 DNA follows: TGTGCCATCAGTGAGTCGATTGAGGGGGCGGCCCAAGAGACCCAGTACTTC.

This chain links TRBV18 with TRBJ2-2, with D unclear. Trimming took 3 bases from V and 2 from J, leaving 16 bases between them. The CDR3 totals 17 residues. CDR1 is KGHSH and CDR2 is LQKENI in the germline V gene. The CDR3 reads CASSPETLVTNTGELFF. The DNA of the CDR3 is TGTGCCAGCTCACCGGAGACCCTAGTGACCAACACCGGGGAGCTGTTTTTT.

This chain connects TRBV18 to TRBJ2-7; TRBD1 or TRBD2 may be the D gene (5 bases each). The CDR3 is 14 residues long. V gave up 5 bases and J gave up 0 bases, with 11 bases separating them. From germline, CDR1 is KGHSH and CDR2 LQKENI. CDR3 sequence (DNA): TGTGCCAGCTCAGAGGGGCAGAACTCCTACGAGCAGTACGTC. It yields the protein CASSEGQNSYEQYV.

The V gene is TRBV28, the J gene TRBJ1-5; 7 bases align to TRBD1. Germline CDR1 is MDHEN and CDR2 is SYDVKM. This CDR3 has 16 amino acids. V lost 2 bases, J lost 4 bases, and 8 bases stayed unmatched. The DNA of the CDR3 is TGTGCCAGCAGTTTAAGTTCCGGGACAGCTAATCAGCCCCAGCATTTT. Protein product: CASSLSSGTANQPQHF.

In DNA form, the CDR3 reads TGTGCCAGCAGTTACTCAGGGCAGGTTAGACAGCCCCAGCATTTT. It yields the protein CASSYSGQVRQPQHF. The rearrangement joins TRBV6-5 to TRBJ1-5; D remains ambiguous. This CDR3 has 15 amino acids. The V gene lost 0 bases and the J gene lost 7 bases, with 13 bases spanning the gap. The germline V gene encodes CDR1 MNHEY and CDR2 SVGAGI.

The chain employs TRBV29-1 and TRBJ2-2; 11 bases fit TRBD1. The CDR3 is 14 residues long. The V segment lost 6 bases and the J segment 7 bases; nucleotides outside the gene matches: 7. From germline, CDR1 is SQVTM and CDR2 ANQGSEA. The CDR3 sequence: CSVLGQGAYGELFF. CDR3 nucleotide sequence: TGCAGCGTCCTCGGACAGGGGGCGTACGGGGAGCTGTTTTTT.

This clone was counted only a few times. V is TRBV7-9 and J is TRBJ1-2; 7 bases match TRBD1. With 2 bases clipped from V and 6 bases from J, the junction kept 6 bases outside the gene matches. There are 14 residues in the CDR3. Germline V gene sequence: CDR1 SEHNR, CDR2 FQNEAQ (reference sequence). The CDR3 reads CASSLQGQGDGYTF. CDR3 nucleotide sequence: TGTGCCAGCAGCTTACAGGGGCAGGGGGATGGCTACACCTTC.